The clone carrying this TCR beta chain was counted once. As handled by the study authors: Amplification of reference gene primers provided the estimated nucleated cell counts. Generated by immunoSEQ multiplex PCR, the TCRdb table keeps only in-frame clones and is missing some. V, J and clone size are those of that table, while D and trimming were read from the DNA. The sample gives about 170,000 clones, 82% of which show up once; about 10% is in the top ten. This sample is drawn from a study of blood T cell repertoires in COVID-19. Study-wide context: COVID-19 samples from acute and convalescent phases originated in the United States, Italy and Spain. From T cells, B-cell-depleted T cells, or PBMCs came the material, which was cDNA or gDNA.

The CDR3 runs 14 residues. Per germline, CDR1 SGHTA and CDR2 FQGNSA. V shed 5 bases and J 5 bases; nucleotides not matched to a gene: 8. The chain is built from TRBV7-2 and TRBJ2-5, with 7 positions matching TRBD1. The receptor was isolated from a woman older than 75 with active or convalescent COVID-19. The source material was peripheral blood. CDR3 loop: CASSLGTVRETQYF. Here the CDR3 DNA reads TGTGCCAGCAGCCTAGGGACAGTAAGGGAGACCCAGTACTTC.